These 25 T cell receptor beta chains originate from one sample sequenced in a study of T cell responses to AZD1222 COVID-19 vaccine. Profiled with immunoSEQ multiplex PCR; TCRdb holds only in-frame clones, not every one. The sample has tens of thousands of clones, approximately 91% seen once. Sequenced material: peripheral blood, taken on day 0 of AZD1222 vaccination. These receptors were obtained from an adult in good health.

DNA for the CDR3: TGCGCCAGCAGCCAAGGTAGCGGGGGCCAATTTCGAGATACGCAGTATTTT. It specifies CASSQGSGGQFRDTQYF. This chain joins TRBV4-3 and TRBJ2-3, with TRBD2 matching over 9 bases. V lost 1 base to trimming and J lost 5 bases; unmatched junction nucleotides: 10. Germline V gene data show CDR1 as LGHNA and CDR2 as YSLEER. The CDR3 covers 17 residues.

The chain carries TRBV6-4 and TRBJ2-3; tentatively, D is TRBD1 (5 bases). Germline values: CDR1 MRHNA, CDR2 SNTAGT. The V and J ends lost 4 bases and 0 bases respectively, with 8 bases between them. The length of the CDR3 is 14 residues. CDR3 DNA: TGTGCCAGCAGTGTAGGGGCCAGCACAGATACGCAGTATTTT. Translating it yields CASSVGASTDTQYF.

CDR3 DNA sequence: TGTGCCAGCAGCAGCAAACAGGGGGCTTTCTTT. It translates to CASSSKQGAFF. This rearrangement joins TRBV28 to TRBJ1-1; the match to TRBD1 covers 7 bases. Germline trimming cut 6 bases from V and 11 bases from J; bases unmatched to any gene: 6. CDR3 length equals 11 residues. In germline, CDR1 is MDHEN, CDR2 SYDVKM.

The chain joins TRBV6-2 or TRBV6-3 to TRBJ2-1; 8 bases agree with TRBD2. Trimming took 3 bases from V and 7 from J; bases not matched to a gene: 11. Germline V CDR1 and CDR2: MNHEY, SVGEGT. This CDR3 has 16 amino acids. CDR3 protein: CASSYLSGGARNEQFF. In DNA, the CDR3 is TGTGCCAGCAGTTATTTGTCGGGAGGGGCCAGGAATGAGCAGTTCTTC.

The chain uses TRBV9 and TRBJ2-3; 11 bases agree with TRBD2. Germline V gives CDR1 SGDLS, CDR2 YYNGEE. This CDR3 has 17 residues. With 0 bases clipped from V and 5 bases from J, the junction kept 8 bases outside the gene matches. The CDR3 loop is CASSVVGSGGAKDTQYF. In nucleotides, the CDR3 is TGTGCCAGCAGCGTAGTGGGTAGCGGGGGGGCCAAAGATACGCAGTATTTT.

This clone has only one observation. The CDR3 DNA sequence: TGTGCCAGCAGTTCGAATGTTGGAAAACTGTTTTTT. Protein sequence: CASSSNVGKLFF. This rearrangement joins TRBV27 to TRBJ1-4; no reliable D call. The V and J ends lost 4 bases and 10 bases respectively, with 10 bases between them. Germline loops: CDR1 MNHEY, CDR2 SMNVEV (reference sequence). The CDR3 is 12 amino acids.

The chain joins TRBV2 to TRBJ1-5; D unresolved. CDR1 and CDR2 from the germline V gene are SNHLY and FYNNEI. The CDR3 length is 14 residues. V shed 8 bases and J shed 4 bases, with 15 bases lying between them. CDR3 region: CASSPGSGNQPQHF. DNA for the CDR3: TGTGCCAGCTCCCCGGGTAGTGGGAATCAGCCCCAGCATTTT.

The chain has TRBV10-3 and TRBJ1-5; D remains unclear. V was clipped by 4 bases and J by 4 bases, with 11 bases between them. Germline lookup yields CDR1 ENHRY and CDR2 SYGVKD. This CDR3 region has 14 residues. CDR3 DNA sequence: TGTGCCATCAGTGGCGGACGGGGAAATCAGCCCCAGCATTTT. Its protein is CAISGGRGNQPQHF.

V gene TRBV5-1 combines with J gene TRBJ1-3; 9 nucleotides agree with TRBD1. J lost 2 bases, V lost 4 bases, and 4 bases had no gene match. The CDR3 loop spans 15 amino acids. The germline V gene encodes CDR1 SGHRS and CDR2 YFSETQ. Here the CDR3 reads CASSLRTGAGNTIYF. Written as DNA, the CDR3 is TGCGCCAGCAGCCTAAGGACAGGGGCTGGAAACACCATATATTTT.

This chain uses TRBV5-6 with TRBJ1-2; D remains ambiguous. From germline, CDR1 is SGHDT and CDR2 YYEEEE. This CDR3 has 13 amino acids. V lost 3 bases, J lost 0 bases, and 6 bases lay in between. The chain's CDR3 is CASSWESNYGYTF. The CDR3 DNA reads as TGTGCCAGCAGCTGGGAGTCTAACTATGGCTACACCTTC.

The chain recombines TRBV3-1 (or the pseudogene TRBV3-2) with TRBJ2-5, with D possibly being TRBD1 (5 bases). The CDR3 contains 13 residues. V dropped 1 base and J dropped 6 bases, with 9 bases sitting between them. Germline CDR1 LGHDT, CDR2 YNNKEL (reference sequence). The CDR3 here is CASSQGGGQTQYF. CDR3 in DNA: TGTGCCAGCAGCCAAGGGGGCGGCCAGACCCAGTACTTC.

The V and J genes are TRBV3-1 (or the pseudogene TRBV3-2) and TRBJ1-2; D possibly corresponds to TRBD1 (5 bases). Trimming removed 5 bases at V and 0 bases at J, with 10 bases between. CDR1 is LGHDT, CDR2 YNNKEL, per germline (reference sequence). The CDR3 runs to 14 residues. The CDR3 protein is CASSGDDSNYGYTF. In DNA, the CDR3 is TGTGCCAGCAGCGGGGACGACTCTAACTATGGCTACACCTTC.

CDR3 loop: CASSLAGTGGTEAFF. DNA for the CDR3: TGTGCCAGCAGCTTGGCCGGGACAGGAGGGACTGAAGCTTTCTTT. V usage is TRBV7-9 and J usage is TRBJ1-1; 8 bases fit TRBD1. Germline V lookup: CDR1 SEHNR, CDR2 FQNEAQ (reference sequence). The V gene end was trimmed by 3 bases and the J gene end by 5 bases; junction bases not matched to a gene: 8. This CDR3 has 15 amino acids.

This rearrangement joins TRBV29-1 to TRBJ1-2; no definite D call. Germline V lookup: CDR1 SQVTM, CDR2 ANQGSEA. Trimming took 6 bases from V and 8 from J, leaving 13 bases between them. The CDR3 totals 11 residues. The CDR3 DNA sequence: TGCAGCGTCAGGCGGTCCTGGGGCTACACCTTC. Its protein is CSVRRSWGYTF. The full variable domain, with the rest looked up from reference TRBV29-1 and TRBJ1-2, is SAVISQKPSRDICQRGTSLTIQCQVDSQVTMMFWYRQQPGQSLTLIATANQGSEATYESGFVIDKFPISRPNLTFSTLTVSNMSPEDSSIYLCSVRRSWGYTFGSGTRLTVV.

The chain links TRBV3-1 (or the pseudogene TRBV3-2) to TRBJ2-1; D is undetermined. Trimming stripped 1 base from V and 4 bases from J, with 8 bases between. The germline gives CDR1 LGHDT, CDR2 YNNKEL (reference sequence). The CDR3 sequence is 14 residues long. The CDR3 is CASSQVSGYNEQFF. The CDR3 nucleotides read TGTGCCAGCAGCCAAGTGTCCGGTTACAATGAGCAGTTCTTC.

The chain links TRBV11-2 to TRBJ1-2; maybe TRBD1 (6 bases). Looked up from germline, CDR1 is SGHAT and CDR2 is FQNNGV. Trimming left V 7 bases short and J 2 bases short, with 20 bases between. CDR3 length equals 16 residues. The CDR3 protein is CASKSRGPLTNYGYTF. The CDR3 bases are TGTGCCAGCAAGAGCAGGGGACCGCTAACAAACTATGGCTACACCTTC.

The CDR3 DNA sequence: TGTGCCAGCAGCCGCTACGTCGGGGGCCGGTCCTACGAGCAGTACTTC. Its translation: CASSRYVGGRSYEQYF. This chain links TRBV11-2 with TRBJ2-7; the D call may be TRBD1 or TRBD2 (6 bases each). Germline assignment: CDR1 SGHAT and CDR2 FQNNGV. Trimming took 5 bases from V and 1 from J, leaving 18 bases between them. The CDR3 runs to 16 residues.

V is TRBV10-2 and J is TRBJ2-7; D gene ambiguous. Trimming removed 4 bases from V and 3 bases from J, with 10 bases in between. The CDR3 extends over 13 amino acids. Germline-derived CDR1 and CDR2 are WSHSY and SAAADI. The CDR3 sequence: CASSVVLDYEQYF. DNA for the CDR3: TGCGCCAGCAGTGTTGTTTTAGACTACGAGCAGTACTTC.

V is TRBV5-6 and J is TRBJ2-5, with D possibly called TRBD1 or TRBD2 (5 bases each). Germline V CDR1 and CDR2: SGHDT, YYEEEE. V lost 2 bases, J lost 4 bases, and 9 bases lay in between. This CDR3 has 13 residues. CDR3 residues: CASSFGGGETQYF. The CDR3 bases are TGTGCCAGCAGCTTTGGTGGGGGAGAGACCCAGTACTTC.

The rearrangement uses TRBV30 and TRBJ1-4; D unclear. V lost 2 bases and J 7 bases, leaving 8 bases between the germline ends. The V gene's germline CDR1 is GTSNPN and CDR2 SVGIG (reference sequence). The CDR3 length is 12 residues. The CDR3: CAWSRGPEKLFF. The CDR3 DNA reads as TGTGCCTGGAGTCGTGGACCTGAAAAACTGTTTTTT.

The J gene is TRBJ1-1, the V gene TRBV7-8, with D unclear. CDR1 is SGHVS and CDR2 is FQNEAQ in the germline V gene. Trimming removed 3 bases at V and 6 bases at J, with 8 bases between. The CDR3 contains 12 residues. The chain's CDR3 is CASSFSGSEAFF. The CDR3 DNA is TGTGCCAGCAGCTTTAGCGGGTCTGAAGCTTTCTTT.

The V and J genes are TRBV18 and TRBJ2-7; 7 nucleotides agree with TRBD2. Per the germline V gene, CDR1 is KGHSH and CDR2 is LQKENI. CDR3 size: 15 residues. V gave up 5 bases and J gave up 6 bases; unmatched junction bases: 13. Written as DNA, the CDR3 is TGTGCCAGCTCAAAGCAGGGAGGGGAGAACGGCGAGCAGTACTTC. Protein: CASSKQGGENGEQYF.

The rearrangement links TRBV19 to TRBJ2-2; tentatively, D is TRBD1 (6 bases). Deletions cut 1 base from V and 1 base from J, with 10 bases between. The germline V gene has CDR1 LNHDA and CDR2 SQIVND (reference sequence). The CDR3 runs to 16 residues. The CDR3 nucleotides are TGTGCCAGTAGTATAGGACAGGCGATGAACACCGGGGAGCTGTTTTTT. Residues: CASSIGQAMNTGELFF. The full variable domain, its missing parts supplied by reference TRBV19 and TRBJ2-2, is DGGITQSPKYLFRKEGQNVTLSCEQNLNHDAMYWYRQDPGQGLRLIYYSQIVNDFQKGDIAEGYSVSREKKESFPLTVTSAQKNPTAFYLCASSIGQAMNTGELFFGEGSRLTVL.

The J gene is TRBJ2-3, the V gene TRBV25-1; D ambiguous. CDR1 and CDR2 from the germline V gene are MGHDK and SYGVNS. The length of the CDR3 is 11 residues. With 4 bases removed from V and 5 bases from J, the gap between germline ends came to 4 bases. The CDR3 coding sequence is TGTGCCAGCAGTGGCTTAGATACGCAGTATTTT. Translated, it gives CASSGLDTQYF. The full variable domain, with the rest looked up from reference TRBV25-1 and TRBJ2-3, is EADIYQTPRYLVIGTGKKITLECSQTMGHDKMYWYQQDPGMELHLIHYSYGVNSTEKGDLSSESTVSRIRTEHFPLTLESARPSHTSQYLCASSGLDTQYFGPGTRLTVL.

The chain employs TRBV4-3 and TRBJ2-7; no clear D gene. The CDR3 has 14 amino acids. The germline V gene encodes CDR1 LGHNA and CDR2 YSLEER. V was cut by 3 bases and J by 7 bases, with 16 bases left in between. The DNA of the CDR3 is TGCGCCAGCAGCCAGTCTCGTCTCCGGCGTGAGCAGTACTTC. This translates into CASSQSRLRREQYF.